A selection of T cell receptor beta chains follows, all from one sample in a study of T-cell memory formation after mild COVID-19. One entry per CDR3 protein, called by TCRdb with MiXCR from the 5' RACE reads. The sample consists of about 340,000 distinct CDR3 sequences, approximately 15% of them appearing once. The sequenced sample was PBMCs or a T cell subset sorted from them (not recorded which). Source of these receptors: a man between 18 and 29 years old who had mild COVID-19 (a few samples of this study predate the infection). Cell type and time point are not known. Both conserved end residues are part of each CDR3. A D gene is named only where the DNA matches it firmly. For some rows the clone size is stated as once, few or many, or as a class when expanded; others skip it.

J | D | size | V | CDR3 | DNA
TRBJ1-6 | . | many | TRBV7-2 | CASSPVGATNNNSPLHF | TGTGCCAGCAGCCCCGTGGGAGCTACGAACAATAATTCACCCCTCCACTTT
TRBJ2-7 | TRBD2 | . | TRBV15 | CATSGGGNSYEQYF | TGTGCCACCAGCGGGGGGGGGAACTCCTACGAGCAGTACTTC
TRBJ2-4 | . | . | TRBV28 | CASSFGENENIQYF | TGTGCCAGCAGTTTCGGAGAAAATGAAAACATTCAGTACTTC
TRBJ2-3 | . | many | TRBV15 | CATSRVRGAPDGTDTQYF | TGTGCCACCAGCAGAGTACGGGGGGCGCCGGACGGCACAGATACGCAGTATTTT
TRBJ2-3 | TRBD2 | few | TRBV4-3 | CASSQGLATDTQYF | TGCGCCAGCAGCCAGGGACTAGCTACAGATACGCAGTATTTT
TRBJ2-2 | . | many | TRBV7-8 | CASSPRQAKNTGELFF | TGTGCCAGCAGCCCAAGACAGGCAAAGAACACCGGGGAGCTGTTTTTT
TRBJ1-6 | . | . | TRBV4-3 | CASSQDPGYSPLHF | TGCGCCAGCAGCCAAGATCCGGGATACTCACCCCTCCACTTT
TRBJ2-3 | . | . | TRBV6-5 | CASSYANTQYF | TGTGCCAGCAGTTACGCGAATACGCAGTATTTT
TRBJ1-2 | . | many | TRBV20-1 | CSARDNYGYTF | TGCAGTGCTAGAGATAACTATGGCTACACCTTC
TRBJ2-7 | TRBD1 | few | TRBV6-1 | CASSEDGTGAYEQYF | TGTGCCAGCAGTGAAGATGGGACAGGGGCCTACGAGCAGTACTTC
TRBJ2-3 | . | . | TRBV7-2 | CASSPDRNTQYF | TGTGCCAGCAGCCCCGATCGCAATACGCAGTATTTT
TRBJ2-5 | . | . | TRBV5-1 | CASSLGQRQETQYF | TGCGCCAGCAGCTTGGGACAGAGACAAGAGACCCAGTACTTC
TRBJ2-3 | TRBD2 | . | TRBV7-2 | CASSRAGGSTDTQYF | TGTGCCAGCAGCCGAGCGGGGGGGTCCACAGATACGCAGTATTTT
TRBJ2-1 | . | . | TRBV20-1 | CSARPGGGAYNEQFF | TGCAGTGCTAGGCCTGGGGGCGGGGCCTACAATGAGCAGTTCTTC
TRBJ1-2 | . | many | TRBV5-6 | CASSLTTGTNYGYTF | TGTGCCAGCAGCTTGACTACGGGAACCAACTATGGCTACACCTTC
TRBJ2-3 | . | once | TRBV4-3 | CASSQMGDTLADTQYF | TGCGCCAGCAGCCAAATGGGGGACACCCTCGCGGATACGCAGTATTTT
TRBJ2-3 | TRBD2 | . | TRBV6-1 | CASSRAGGITDTQYF | TGTGCCAGCAGCCGAGCGGGGGGAATCACAGATACGCAGTATTTT
TRBJ2-3 | TRBD1 | . | TRBV5-1 | CASSLRGPPTDTQYF | TGCGCCAGCTCCCTGAGGGGGCCGCCCACAGATACGCAGTATTTT
TRBJ2-7 | . | . | TRBV27 | CASSLSYYREPSYEQYF | TGTGCCAGCAGTTTATCGTACTACAGGGAACCCTCCTACGAGCAGTACTTC
TRBJ1-5 | . | . | TRBV12-3/TRBV12-4 | CASSRAFGQPQHF | TGTGCCAGCAGCAGGGCGTTCGGTCAGCCCCAGCATTTT
TRBJ2-4 | . | few | TRBV5-1 | CASSSEQGGAKNIQYF | TGCGCCAGCAGCTCTGAACAGGGTGGGGCCAAAAACATTCAGTACTTC
TRBJ1-1 | TRBD1 | few | TRBV6-5 | CASSHKGAPIKGAFF | TGTGCCAGCAGCCACAAGGGGGCCCCGATTAAGGGGGCTTTCTTT
TRBJ1-1 | . | . | TRBV7-9 | CASSSIEGFEAFF | TGTGCCAGCAGTTCAATCGAGGGTTTTGAAGCTTTCTTT
TRBJ2-1 | TRBD1 | many | TRBV6-5 | CASSYKDRGANEQFF | TGTGCCAGCAGTTACAAGGACAGGGGGGCCAATGAGCAGTTCTTC
TRBJ2-1 | . | . | TRBV29-1 | CSARGWGDGEQFF | TGCAGCGCCCGAGGCTGGGGGGATGGCGAGCAGTTCTTC
TRBJ2-3 | . | once | TRBV15 | CATSRGSNRATDTQYF | TGTGCCACCAGCAGAGGATCCAACAGGGCGACAGATACGCAGTATTTT
TRBJ2-7 | . | few | TRBV5-1 | CASSLTGEQYF | TGCGCCAGCAGCTTGACCGGGGAGCAGTACTTC
TRBJ2-1 | TRBD2 | . | TRBV9 | CASSVELAGYNEQFF | TGTGCCAGCAGCGTAGAACTAGCGGGGTACAATGAGCAGTTCTTC
TRBJ2-4 | TRBD1 | . | TRBV7-9 | CASSSDRQGQNIQYF | TGTGCCAGCAGCTCCGATCGACAGGGACAAAACATTCAGTACTTC
TRBJ2-2 | . | . | TRBV7-2 | CASSLMRQSGGELFF | TGTGCCAGCAGCTTAATGCGACAGTCGGGCGGGGAGCTGTTTTTT
TRBJ2-5 | TRBD1 | . | TRBV10-1 | CASKRKGQAALNLDETQYF | TGCGCCAGCAAACGAAAAGGACAGGCCGCGTTAAACCTCGACGAGACCCAGTACTTC